The 7 T cell receptor beta chains below come from one sample, sequenced in a study of T cell repertoires in cytomegalovirus infection. One entry per CDR3 protein, called by TCRdb with MiXCR from the reads. The data show nearly 700,000 distinct CDR3 sequences, around a third seen once. No antigen has been identified for these receptors. The material was cultured PBMCs, obtained from culture after CMV antigen stimulation. The receptors were sampled from a human donor in good health (CMV status not recorded). Some clones in this sample may be carry-over from other donors' samples.

This clonotype came up a few times. The gene calls are TRBV6-1 and TRBJ1-6; no reliable D call. The CDR3 has 13 residues. V was trimmed by 2 bases and J by 9 bases, leaving 8 bases between them. Germline V gives CDR1 MNHNS, CDR2 SASEGT. CDR3 in DNA: TGTGCCAGCAGTGAAAATGGACTTTCACCCCTCCACTTT. Its translation is CASSENGLSPLHF.

This chain links TRBV5-1 with TRBJ2-3; the D gene is possibly TRBD2 (5 bases). The length of the CDR3 is 14 residues. V was clipped by 4 bases and J by 0 bases, with 9 bases between them. Germline CDR1 is SGHRS and CDR2 is YFSETQ. The CDR3 spells CASSVSGSTDTQYF. CDR3 DNA sequence: TGCGCCAGCAGCGTCAGCGGTAGCACAGATACGCAGTATTTT.

The chain has TRBV12-3 or TRBV12-4 and TRBJ2-1, with 10 bases lining up with TRBD2. Losses at the gene ends were 7 bases for V and 7 bases for J; bases not matched to a gene: 10. The CDR3 contains 15 residues. CDR3 amino acids: CASTFPGLASNEQFF. The DNA for the CDR3 is TGTGCCAGCACCTTCCCGGGACTAGCGTCTAATGAGCAGTTCTTC.

This sequence joins TRBV2 and TRBJ2-1; D is perhaps TRBD1 (5 bases). This CDR3 has 12 residues. Germline lookup yields CDR1 SNHLY and CDR2 FYNNEI. Trimming cost V 10 bases and J 6 bases, with 13 bases left between them. The CDR3 loop is CAILVGRNEQFF. As DNA, the CDR3 is TGTGCCATCTTAGTGGGGCGCAATGAGCAGTTCTTC.

The V gene is TRBV7-4, the J gene TRBJ1-1; TRBD1 matches at 9 bases. In germline, CDR1 is SGHVT, CDR2 SQSDAQ. The CDR3 consists of 17 residues. V was clipped by 5 bases and J by 0 bases; unmatched bases: 10. CDR3 loop: CASSLVRDREMNTEAFF. CDR3 nucleotides: TGTGCCAGCAGCCTCGTCCGGGACAGGGAAATGAACACTGAAGCTTTCTTT.

The chain uses TRBV7-2 and TRBJ2-7, with D possibly being TRBD2 (6 bases). V was shortened by 7 bases and J by 7 bases, with 14 bases between the two germline ends. This CDR3 has 12 residues. The germline CDR1 and CDR2 sequences are SGHTA and FQGNSA. CDR3 residues: CASTYLGGEQYF. CDR3 DNA sequence: TGTGCCAGCACCTACCTGGGGGGAGAGCAGTACTTC.

The chain links TRBV12-3 or TRBV12-4 to TRBJ2-1; 8 positions agree with TRBD2. The CDR3 runs 15 residues. The trim removed 7 bases at V and 4 bases at J, leaving 9 bases unmatched. DNA of the CDR3: TGTGCCAGCAAGATGAGGACTAGCAGATACAATGAGCAGTTCTTC. Its protein is CASKMRTSRYNEQFF.